This T cell receptor (beta chain) was captured in a study of type 1 and type 2 diabetes patients. Study in general: Across the study, about 18,000,000 paired-end reads were produced.

Amplification started from genomic DNA. A primer set of 30 forward and 13 reverse primers amplified the CDR3. In TCRdb, the multiplex PCR reads were re-called with MiXCR into one record per CDR3 protein. The table records about 250,000 distinct CDR3 sequences, more than 40% of them present only once. Other autoimmune diseases and infections within the past four weeks excluded donors. Germline V gene data show CDR1 as DFQATT and CDR2 as SNEGSKA (reference sequence). This CDR3 region has 15 residues. The V gene end was trimmed by 3 bases and the J gene end by 3 bases; junction bases not matched to a gene: 9.

The chain has TRBV20-1 and TRBJ2-7; 9 bases are a match to TRBD2. The sequence was collected from a man aged 18-30 years with type 2 diabetes. Sequencing was performed on peripheral blood mononuclear cells (PBMCs). CDR3 in amino acids: CSASPGTSFSYEQYF. The CDR3 DNA reads TGCAGTGCTAGCCCCGGGACTAGCTTTAGCTACGAGCAGTACTTC.